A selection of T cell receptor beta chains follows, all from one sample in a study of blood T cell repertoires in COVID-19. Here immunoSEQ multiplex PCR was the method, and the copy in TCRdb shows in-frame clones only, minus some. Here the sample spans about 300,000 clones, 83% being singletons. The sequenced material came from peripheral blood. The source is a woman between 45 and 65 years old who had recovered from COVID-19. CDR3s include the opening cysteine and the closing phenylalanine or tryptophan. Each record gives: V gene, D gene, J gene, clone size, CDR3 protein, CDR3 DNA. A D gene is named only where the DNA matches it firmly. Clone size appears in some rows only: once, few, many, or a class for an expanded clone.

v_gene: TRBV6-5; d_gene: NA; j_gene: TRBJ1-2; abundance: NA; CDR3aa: CASSYRPRGHGYTF; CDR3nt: TGTGCCAGCAGTTACCGTCCCAGGGGCCATGGCTACACCTTC
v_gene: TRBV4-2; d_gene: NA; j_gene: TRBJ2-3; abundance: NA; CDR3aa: CASSQVASLDTQYF; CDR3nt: TGTGCCAGCAGCCAAGTGGCTAGCCTAGATACGCAGTATTTT
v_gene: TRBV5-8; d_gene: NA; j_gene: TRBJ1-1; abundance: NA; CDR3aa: CASSQVSGANTEAFF; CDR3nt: TGTGCCAGCAGCCAGGTATCAGGGGCGAACACTGAAGCTTTCTTT
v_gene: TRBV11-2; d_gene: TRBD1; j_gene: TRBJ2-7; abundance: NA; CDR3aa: CASSLRDSSYEQYF; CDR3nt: TGTGCCAGCAGCCTACGGGACAGCTCCTACGAGCAGTACTTC
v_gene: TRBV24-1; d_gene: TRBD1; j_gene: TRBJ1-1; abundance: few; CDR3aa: CATSGQGNTEAFF; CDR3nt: TGTGCCACCAGTGGACAGGGGAACACTGAAGCTTTCTTT
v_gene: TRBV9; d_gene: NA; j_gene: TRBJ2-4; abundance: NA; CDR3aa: CASSAQVQAKNIQYF; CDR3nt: TGTGCCAGCAGCGCCCAGGTCCAAGCCAAAAACATTCAGTACTTC
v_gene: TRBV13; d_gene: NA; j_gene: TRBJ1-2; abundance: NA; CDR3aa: CASSTRTADYGYTF; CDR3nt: TGTGCCAGCAGCACACGAACAGCGGACTATGGCTACACCTTC
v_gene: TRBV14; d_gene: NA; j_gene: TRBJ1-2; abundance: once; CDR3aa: CASSQEGAVGMYGYTF; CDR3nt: TGTGCCAGCAGCCAGGAGGGAGCTGTGGGGATGTATGGCTACACCTTC
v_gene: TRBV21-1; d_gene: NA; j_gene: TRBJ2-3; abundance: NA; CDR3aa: CASSRTTGTSGQISTDTQYF; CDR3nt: TGTGCCAGCAGCAGAACGACCGGGACTAGCGGGCAGATTTCCACTGATACGCAGTATTTT
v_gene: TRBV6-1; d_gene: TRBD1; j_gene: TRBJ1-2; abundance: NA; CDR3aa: CASSVQGIELRYYGYTF; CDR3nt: TGTGCCAGCAGTGTACAGGGGATAGAACTAAGGTACTATGGCTACACCTTC
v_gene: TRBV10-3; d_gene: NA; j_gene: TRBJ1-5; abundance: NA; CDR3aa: CAIALGSNQPQHF; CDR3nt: TGTGCCATTGCGCTCGGTAGCAATCAGCCCCAGCATTTT
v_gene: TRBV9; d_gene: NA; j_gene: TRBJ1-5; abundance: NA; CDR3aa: CASSVGTGHNQPQHF; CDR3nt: TGTGCCAGCAGCGTAGGGACCGGACACAATCAGCCCCAGCATTTT
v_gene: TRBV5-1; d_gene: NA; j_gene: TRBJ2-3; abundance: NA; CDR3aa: CASSLALFEFTDTQYF; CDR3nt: TGCGCCAGCAGCTTGGCCCTCTTTGAGTTCACAGATACGCAGTATTTT
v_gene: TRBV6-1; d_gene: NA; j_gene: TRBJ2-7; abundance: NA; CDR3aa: CASSEALQPSGQYF; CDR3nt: TGTGCCAGCAGTGAAGCGCTTCAGCCGTCAGGGCAGTACTTC